Below, 16 T cell receptor beta chains from the same sample are listed, as sequenced in a study of T cells in Graves' hyperthyroidism and ophthalmopathy. The source material, RNA transcripts, was used to amplify TCR beta CDR3 regions. First-round RT-PCR with HTBI primers amplified the TCR CDR3 region. Each CDR3 protein gets one entry after TCRdb re-called the multiplex PCR reads with MiXCR. The sample shows about 210,000 distinct CDR3 sequences, 17% of them seen only once. Sequenced input: blood. Every receptor here comes from a man aged 50-59 years with Graves' hyperthyroidism.

In its sample, this clonotype was seen many times. This chain links TRBV2 with TRBJ2-7; 11 nucleotides agree with TRBD2. The V segment lost 5 bases and the J segment 5 bases; nucleotides outside the gene matches: 5. Germline CDR1 SNHLY, CDR2 FYNNEI. This CDR3 comprises 14 residues. CDR3 residues: CASSKSSGRNEQYF. The CDR3 DNA reads TGTGCCAGCAGTAAGTCTAGCGGGAGGAACGAGCAGTACTTC.

This clonotype was observed many times. The chain links TRBV6-1 to TRBJ2-3, with D perhaps given as TRBD1 or TRBD2 (5 bases each). The CDR3 is 14 residues long. V was pared by 5 bases and J by 4 bases, with 13 bases between. Germline V CDR1 and CDR2: MNHNS, SASEGT. The DNA for the CDR3 is TGTGCCAGCAGTTATGGGGGATCAGCAGATACGCAGTATTTT. This encodes CASSYGGSADTQYF.

This clonotype was seen ten or more times. V usage is TRBV12-3 or TRBV12-4 and J usage is TRBJ2-1; D is unclear. Trimming shortened V by 7 bases and J by 8 bases, and 9 bases separated the two germline ends. This CDR3 contains 11 residues. In DNA form, the CDR3 reads TGTGCCAGCACCTTCGGTGATGAGCAGTTCTTC. Translation: CASTFGDEQFF.

This chain joins TRBV20-1 and TRBJ2-3, with 7 bases matching TRBD2. The CDR3 has 11 amino acids. Germline assignment: CDR1 DFQATT and CDR2 SNEGSKA (reference sequence). V lost 5 bases to trimming and J lost 8 bases; unmatched junction nucleotides: 4. This chain's CDR3 is CSADPGGTQYF. DNA of the CDR3: TGCAGTGCTGACCCGGGGGGTACGCAGTATTTT.

V usage is TRBV7-8 and J usage is TRBJ2-4; TRBD1 matches at 7 bases. The CDR3 runs 12 residues. Per germline, CDR1 SGHVS and CDR2 FQNEAQ. J lost 10 bases, V lost 6 bases, and 6 bases had no gene match. The CDR3 DNA follows: TGTGCCAGCAGGGACCGGACAGGAATTCAGTACTTC. Translating it yields CASRDRTGIQYF.

CDR3 sequence: CASSPRTGGNTGELFF. CDR3 nucleotide sequence: TGCGCCAGCAGCCCGCGGACAGGGGGGAACACCGGGGAGCTGTTTTTT. The J gene is TRBJ2-2, the V gene TRBV5-1, with TRBD1 matching 10 bases. The ends lost 4 bases at V and 1 base at J; junction bases unmatched: 4. This CDR3 region has 16 residues. The germline CDR1 and CDR2 sequences are SGHRS and YFSETQ.

This clonotype showed up many times. The chain has TRBV7-2 and TRBJ2-3, with 9 bases aligning to TRBD2. The CDR3 is made up of 16 amino acids. The germline gives CDR1 SGHTA, CDR2 FQGNSA. The V and J ends lost 2 bases and 4 bases, in that order; junction bases with no gene match: 7. The CDR3 DNA sequence: TGTGCCAGCAGCTTAACAGCGGGAGGAGCCCCAGATACGCAGTATTTT. Residues: CASSLTAGGAPDTQYF. Using reference TRBV7-2 and TRBJ2-3 for the parts outside the CDR3, the full variable domain is GAGVSQSPSNKVTEKGKDVELRCDPISGHTALYWYRQSLGQGLEFLIYFQGNSAPDKSGLPSDRFSAERTGGSVSTLTIQRTQQEDSAVYLCASSLTAGGAPDTQYFGPGTRLTVL.

This clonotype was counted at least ten times. The DNA for the CDR3 is TGTGCCAGCAGTCCCTTAGCGGGAGTAAGGGGGAGTGAGCAGTTCTTC. It codes for CASSPLAGVRGSEQFF. The genes are TRBV28 and TRBJ2-1, with TRBD2 matching 9 bases. The CDR3 is made up of 16 amino acids. Trimming cost V 5 bases and J 9 bases; bases outside gene matches: 14. CDR1 is MDHEN, CDR2 SYDVKM, per germline.

The chain has TRBV6-5 and TRBJ2-7, with D uncertain. Trimming stripped 4 bases from V and 6 bases from J, with 19 bases between. Germline V lookup: CDR1 MNHEY, CDR2 SVGAGI. The CDR3 is 15 residues long. Here the CDR3 reads CASSSSDQILGEQYF. The CDR3 nucleotides read TGTGCCAGCAGTTCCTCGGACCAAATATTGGGCGAGCAGTACTTC.

In its sample, this clonotype was seen a few times. The chain carries TRBV9 and TRBJ2-2; possibly TRBD2 for D (6 bases). V was cut by 1 base and J by 4 bases, with 11 bases left in between. This CDR3 comprises 15 residues. Germline-derived CDR1 and CDR2 are SGDLS and YYNGEE. CDR3 amino acids: CASSVIAELTGELFF. The CDR3 bases are TGTGCCAGCAGCGTAATAGCGGAACTCACCGGGGAGCTGTTTTTT.

This clonotype was recorded many times. This chain connects TRBV2 to TRBJ2-1, with 9 bases aligning to TRBD1. Per the germline V gene, CDR1 is SNHLY and CDR2 is FYNNEI. V lost 6 bases and J lost 3; bases outside the gene matches: 3. The CDR3 consists of 14 residues. The CDR3 DNA sequence: TGTGCCAGCAGGTTGACAGGGGGCTACAATGAGCAGTTCTTC. Protein sequence: CASRLTGGYNEQFF.

The chain combines TRBV6-1 with TRBJ2-5; D gene uncertain. Germline values: CDR1 MNHNS, CDR2 SASEGT. CDR3 length equals 14 residues. The V end lost 2 bases, the J end lost 5 bases, and 12 bases lay between the germline ends. The CDR3 region is CASSESEFGETQYF. As DNA, the CDR3 is TGTGCCAGCAGTGAATCTGAGTTTGGTGAGACCCAGTACTTC.

This clonotype was seen only a few times. V is TRBV3-1 and J is TRBJ2-3, with D hard to call. Deletions cut 10 bases from V and 6 bases from J, with 20 bases between. This CDR3 has 14 residues. CDR1 is LGHDT and CDR2 is YNNKEL in the germline V gene (reference sequence). The CDR3 reads CATSDFPLGDTQYF. CDR3 DNA sequence: TGTGCCACCAGTGATTTTCCCCTCGGTGATACGCAGTATTTT.

This clonotype was picked up a small number of times. The CDR3 DNA sequence: TGCGCCAGCAGTCCGACTAGCGGACCCTACGAGCAGTACTTC. As protein: CASSPTSGPYEQYF. The J gene is TRBJ2-7, the V gene TRBV10-2; 9 nucleotides agree with TRBD2. The V and J ends lost 5 bases and 2 bases, in that order; junction bases with no gene match: 4. The germline CDR1 and CDR2 sequences are WSHSY and SAAADI. The CDR3 runs 14 residues.

This clonotype was seen repeatedly, ten times or more. The gene calls are TRBV3-1 and TRBJ2-5; D is perhaps TRBD2 (5 bases). This CDR3 is built from 15 residues. V was trimmed by 4 bases and J by 5 bases, leaving 17 bases between them. Germline V lookup: CDR1 LGHDT, CDR2 YNNKEL (reference sequence). CDR3 DNA sequence: TGTGCCAGCAGCCGCCCGGGAAGTCTACTGGAGACCCAGTACTTC. As protein: CASSRPGSLLETQYF.

This clonotype has a count of ten or more. The CDR3 loop is CSVTPVAGGYNEQFF. The CDR3 region has the DNA TGCAGCGTGACGCCCGTAGCGGGAGGATACAATGAGCAGTTCTTC. The chain is built from TRBV29-1 and TRBJ2-1; 10 nucleotides align to TRBD2. This CDR3 comprises 15 residues. Losses at the gene ends were 6 bases for V and 4 bases for J; bases not matched to a gene: 9. CDR1 and CDR2 (germline): SQVTM, ANQGSEA.